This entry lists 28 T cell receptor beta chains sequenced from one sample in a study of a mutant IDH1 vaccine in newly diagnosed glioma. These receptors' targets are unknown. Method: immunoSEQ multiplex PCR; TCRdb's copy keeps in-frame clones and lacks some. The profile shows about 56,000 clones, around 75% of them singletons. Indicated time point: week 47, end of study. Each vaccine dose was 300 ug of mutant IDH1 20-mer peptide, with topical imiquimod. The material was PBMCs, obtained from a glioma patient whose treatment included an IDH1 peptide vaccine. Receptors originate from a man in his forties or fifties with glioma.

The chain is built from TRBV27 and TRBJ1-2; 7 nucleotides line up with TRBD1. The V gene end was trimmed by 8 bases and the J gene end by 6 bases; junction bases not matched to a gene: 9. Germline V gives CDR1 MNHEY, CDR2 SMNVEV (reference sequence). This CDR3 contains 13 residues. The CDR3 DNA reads TGTGCCAGCGGTTGGACAGGCAGCGATGGCTACACCTTC. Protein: CASGWTGSDGYTF.

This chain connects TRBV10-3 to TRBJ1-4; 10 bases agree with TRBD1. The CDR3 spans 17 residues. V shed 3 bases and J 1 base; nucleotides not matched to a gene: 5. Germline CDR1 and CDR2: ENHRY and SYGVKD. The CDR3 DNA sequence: TGTGCCATCAGTGAAGGACAGGGGGGCGGAACTAATGAAAAACTGTTTTTT. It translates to CAISEGQGGGTNEKLFF.

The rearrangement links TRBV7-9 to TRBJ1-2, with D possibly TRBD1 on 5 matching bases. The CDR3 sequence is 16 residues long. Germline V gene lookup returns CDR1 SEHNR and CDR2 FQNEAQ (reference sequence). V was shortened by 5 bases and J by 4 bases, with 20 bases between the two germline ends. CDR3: CASSPLSLETAYGYTF. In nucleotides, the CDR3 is TGTGCCAGCAGCCCTCTTAGCTTAGAGACAGCCTATGGCTACACCTTC. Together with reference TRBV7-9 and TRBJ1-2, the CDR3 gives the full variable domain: DTGVSQNPRHKITKRGQNVTFRCDPISEHNRLYWYRQTLGQGPEFLTYFQNEAQLEKSRLLSDRFSAERPKGSFSTLEIQRTEQGDSAMYLCASSPLSLETAYGYTFGSGTRLTVV.

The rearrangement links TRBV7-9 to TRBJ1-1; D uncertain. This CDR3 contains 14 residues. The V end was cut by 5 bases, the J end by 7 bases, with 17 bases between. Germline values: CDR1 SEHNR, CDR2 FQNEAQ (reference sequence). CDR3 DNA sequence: TGTGCCAGCAGCCCCCGGGCAGGCCAAGATGAAGCTTTCTTT. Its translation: CASSPRAGQDEAFF.

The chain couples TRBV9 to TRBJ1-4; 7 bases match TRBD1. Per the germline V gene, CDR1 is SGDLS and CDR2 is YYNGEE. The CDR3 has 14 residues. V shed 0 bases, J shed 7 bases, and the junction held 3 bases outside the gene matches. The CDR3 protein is CASSVGQGGEKLFF. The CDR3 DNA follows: TGTGCCAGCAGCGTAGGACAGGGCGGTGAAAAACTGTTTTTT.

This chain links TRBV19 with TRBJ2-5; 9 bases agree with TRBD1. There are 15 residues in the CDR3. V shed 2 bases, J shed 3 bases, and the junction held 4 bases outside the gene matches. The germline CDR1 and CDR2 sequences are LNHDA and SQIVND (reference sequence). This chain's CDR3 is CASSILTGGKETQYF. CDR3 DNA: TGTGCCAGTAGTATACTAACAGGGGGCAAAGAGACCCAGTACTTC.

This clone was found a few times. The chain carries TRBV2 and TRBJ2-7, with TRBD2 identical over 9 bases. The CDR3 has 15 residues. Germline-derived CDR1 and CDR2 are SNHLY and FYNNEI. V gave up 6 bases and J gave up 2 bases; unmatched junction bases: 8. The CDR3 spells CASSVSGGLPYEQYF. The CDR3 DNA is TGTGCCAGCAGCGTCAGCGGGGGGCTTCCCTACGAGCAGTACTTC.

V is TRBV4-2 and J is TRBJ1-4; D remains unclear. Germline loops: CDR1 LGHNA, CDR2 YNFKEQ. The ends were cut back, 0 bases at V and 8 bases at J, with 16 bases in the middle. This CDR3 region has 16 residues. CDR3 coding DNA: TGTGCCAGCAGCCAAGAGGATGGTAGGGTCTGGGAAAAACTGTTTTTT. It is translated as CASSQEDGRVWEKLFF.

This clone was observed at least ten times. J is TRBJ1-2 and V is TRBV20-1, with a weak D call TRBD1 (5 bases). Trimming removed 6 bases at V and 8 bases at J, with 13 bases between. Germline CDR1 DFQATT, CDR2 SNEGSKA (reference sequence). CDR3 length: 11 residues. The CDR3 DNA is TGCAGTGCCACAGGTGTGGGCGGCTACACCTTC. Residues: CSATGVGGYTF.

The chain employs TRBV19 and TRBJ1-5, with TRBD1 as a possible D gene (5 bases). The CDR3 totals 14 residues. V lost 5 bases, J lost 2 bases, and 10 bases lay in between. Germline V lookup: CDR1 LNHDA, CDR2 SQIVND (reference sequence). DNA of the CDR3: TGTGCCAGTAGTTCCAGGGCGGGCAATCAGCCCCAGCATTTT. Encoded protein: CASSSRAGNQPQHF.

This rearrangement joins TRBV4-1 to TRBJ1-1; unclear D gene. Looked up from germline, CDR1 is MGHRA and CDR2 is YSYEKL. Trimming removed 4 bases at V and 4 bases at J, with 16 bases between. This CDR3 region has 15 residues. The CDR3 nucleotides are TGCGCCAGCAGCCCGGAGGTCGGTTATAGCACTGAAGCTTTCTTT. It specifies CASSPEVGYSTEAFF.

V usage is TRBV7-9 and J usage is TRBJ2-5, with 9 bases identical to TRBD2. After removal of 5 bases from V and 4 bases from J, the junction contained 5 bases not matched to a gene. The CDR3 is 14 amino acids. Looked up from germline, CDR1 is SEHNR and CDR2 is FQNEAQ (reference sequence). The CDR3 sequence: CASSKLAGLETQYF. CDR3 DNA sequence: TGTGCCAGCAGCAAGCTAGCGGGGCTAGAGACCCAGTACTTC. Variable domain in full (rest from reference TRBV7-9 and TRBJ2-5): DTGVSQNPRHKITKRGQNVTFRCDPISEHNRLYWYRQTLGQGPEFLTYFQNEAQLEKSRLLSDRFSAERPKGSFSTLEIQRTEQGDSAMYLCASSKLAGLETQYFGPGTRLLVL.

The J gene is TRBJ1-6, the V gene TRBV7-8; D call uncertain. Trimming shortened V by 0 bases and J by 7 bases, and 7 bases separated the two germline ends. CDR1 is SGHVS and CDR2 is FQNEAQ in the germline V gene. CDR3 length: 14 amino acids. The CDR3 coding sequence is TGTGCCAGCAGCTTAGCGTCGGCCAATTCACCCCTCCACTTT. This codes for CASSLASANSPLHF.

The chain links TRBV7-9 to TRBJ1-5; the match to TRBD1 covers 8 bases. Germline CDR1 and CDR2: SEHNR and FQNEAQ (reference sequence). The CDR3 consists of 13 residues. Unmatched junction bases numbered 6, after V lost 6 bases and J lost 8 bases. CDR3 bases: TGTGCCAGCAGTGGACAGGGTGGGGAGCCCCAGCATTTT. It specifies CASSGQGGEPQHF.

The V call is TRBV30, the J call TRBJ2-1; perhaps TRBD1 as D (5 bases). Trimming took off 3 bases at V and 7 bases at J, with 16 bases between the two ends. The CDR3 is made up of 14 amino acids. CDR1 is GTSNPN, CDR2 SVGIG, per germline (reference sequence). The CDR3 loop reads CAWSVGAGSNEQFF. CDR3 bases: TGTGCCTGGAGCGTAGGGGCCGGGTCTAATGAGCAGTTCTTC.

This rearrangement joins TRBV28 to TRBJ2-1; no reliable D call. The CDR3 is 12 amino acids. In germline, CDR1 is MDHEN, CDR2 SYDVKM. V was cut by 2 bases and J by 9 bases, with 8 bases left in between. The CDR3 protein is CASSLVPFEQFF. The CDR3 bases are TGTGCCAGCAGTTTAGTCCCGTTTGAGCAGTTCTTC.

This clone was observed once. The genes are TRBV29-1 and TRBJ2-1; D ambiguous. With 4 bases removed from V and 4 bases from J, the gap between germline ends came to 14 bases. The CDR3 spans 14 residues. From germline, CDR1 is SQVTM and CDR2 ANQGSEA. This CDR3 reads CSVVWQNRYNEQFF. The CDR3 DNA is TGCAGCGTTGTTTGGCAGAATCGTTACAATGAGCAGTTCTTC.

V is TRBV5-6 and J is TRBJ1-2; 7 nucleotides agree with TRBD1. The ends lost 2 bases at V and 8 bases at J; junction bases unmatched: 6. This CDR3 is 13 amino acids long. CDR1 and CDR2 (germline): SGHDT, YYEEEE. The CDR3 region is CASSFRQGEGYTF. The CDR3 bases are TGTGCCAGCAGCTTTCGACAGGGTGAGGGCTACACCTTC.

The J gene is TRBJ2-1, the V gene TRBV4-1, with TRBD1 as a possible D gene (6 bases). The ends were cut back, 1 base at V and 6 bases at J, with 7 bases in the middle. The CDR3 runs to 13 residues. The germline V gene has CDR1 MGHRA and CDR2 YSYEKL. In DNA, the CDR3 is TGCGCCAGCAGCCAAGGGACAGTCAATGAGCAGTTCTTC. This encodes CASSQGTVNEQFF.

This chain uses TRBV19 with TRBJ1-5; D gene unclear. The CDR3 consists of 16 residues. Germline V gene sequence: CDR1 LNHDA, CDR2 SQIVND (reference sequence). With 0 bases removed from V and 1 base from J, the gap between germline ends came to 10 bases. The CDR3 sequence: CASSIDQRPSNQPQHF. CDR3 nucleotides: TGTGCCAGTAGTATAGATCAGAGACCGAGCAATCAGCCCCAGCATTTT.

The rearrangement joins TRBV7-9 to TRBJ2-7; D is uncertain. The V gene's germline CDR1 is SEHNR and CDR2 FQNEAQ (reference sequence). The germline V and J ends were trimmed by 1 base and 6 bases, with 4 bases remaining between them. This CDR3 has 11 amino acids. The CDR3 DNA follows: TGTGCCAGCAGCTTAGGAGCCGAGCAGTACTTC. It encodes CASSLGAEQYF.

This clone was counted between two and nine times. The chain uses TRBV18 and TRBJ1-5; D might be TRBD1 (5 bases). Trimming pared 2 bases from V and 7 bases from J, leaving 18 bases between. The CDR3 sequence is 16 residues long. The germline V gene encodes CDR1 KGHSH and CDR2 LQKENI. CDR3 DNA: TGTGCCAGCTCACCAGTGGGAGGACAAGGAGGACAGCCCCAGCATTTT. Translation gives CASSPVGGQGGQPQHF. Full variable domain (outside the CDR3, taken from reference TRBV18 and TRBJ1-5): NAGVMQNPRHLVRRRGQEARLRCSPMKGHSHVYWYRQLPEEGLKFMVYLQKENIIDESGMPKERFSAEFPKEGPSILRIQQVVRGDSAAYFCASSPVGGQGGQPQHFGDGTRLSIL.

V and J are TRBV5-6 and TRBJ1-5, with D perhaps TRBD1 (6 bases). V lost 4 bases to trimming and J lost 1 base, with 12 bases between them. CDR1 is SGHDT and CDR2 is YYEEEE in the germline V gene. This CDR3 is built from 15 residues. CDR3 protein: CASSVGQTSNQPQHF. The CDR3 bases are TGTGCCAGCAGCGTCGGACAGACGAGCAATCAGCCCCAGCATTTT.

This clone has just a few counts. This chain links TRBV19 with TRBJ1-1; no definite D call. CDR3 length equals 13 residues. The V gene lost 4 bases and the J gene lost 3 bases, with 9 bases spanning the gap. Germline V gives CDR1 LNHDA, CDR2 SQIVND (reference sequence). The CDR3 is CASSKMRDTEAFF. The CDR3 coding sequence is TGTGCCAGTAGTAAAATGAGGGACACTGAAGCTTTCTTT.

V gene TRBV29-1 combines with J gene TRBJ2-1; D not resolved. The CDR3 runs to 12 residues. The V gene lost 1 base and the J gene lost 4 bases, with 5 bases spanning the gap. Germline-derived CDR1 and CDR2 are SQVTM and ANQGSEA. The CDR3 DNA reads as TGCAGCGTTGAAGGGGCATACAATGAGCAGTTCTTC. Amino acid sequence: CSVEGAYNEQFF.

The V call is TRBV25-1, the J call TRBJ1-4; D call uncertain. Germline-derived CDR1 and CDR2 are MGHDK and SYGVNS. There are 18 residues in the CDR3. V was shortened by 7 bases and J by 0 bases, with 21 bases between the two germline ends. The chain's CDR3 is CASKGEAETFATNEKLFF. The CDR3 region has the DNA TGTGCCAGCAAAGGAGAGGCCGAAACTTTTGCAACTAATGAAAAACTGTTTTTT.

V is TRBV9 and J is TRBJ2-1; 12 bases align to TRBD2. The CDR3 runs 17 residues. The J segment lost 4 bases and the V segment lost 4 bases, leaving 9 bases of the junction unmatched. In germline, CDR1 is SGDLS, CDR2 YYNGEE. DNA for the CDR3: TGTGCCAGCAGCTACTCTCTAGCGGGGGGGCTATACAATGAGCAGTTCTTC. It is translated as CASSYSLAGGLYNEQFF.

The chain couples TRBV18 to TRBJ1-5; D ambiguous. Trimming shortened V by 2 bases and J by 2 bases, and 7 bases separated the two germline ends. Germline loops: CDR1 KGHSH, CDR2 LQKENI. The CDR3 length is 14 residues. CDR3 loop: CASSPGDGNQPQHF. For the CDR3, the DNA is TGTGCCAGCTCACCAGGGGATGGCAATCAGCCCCAGCATTTT.